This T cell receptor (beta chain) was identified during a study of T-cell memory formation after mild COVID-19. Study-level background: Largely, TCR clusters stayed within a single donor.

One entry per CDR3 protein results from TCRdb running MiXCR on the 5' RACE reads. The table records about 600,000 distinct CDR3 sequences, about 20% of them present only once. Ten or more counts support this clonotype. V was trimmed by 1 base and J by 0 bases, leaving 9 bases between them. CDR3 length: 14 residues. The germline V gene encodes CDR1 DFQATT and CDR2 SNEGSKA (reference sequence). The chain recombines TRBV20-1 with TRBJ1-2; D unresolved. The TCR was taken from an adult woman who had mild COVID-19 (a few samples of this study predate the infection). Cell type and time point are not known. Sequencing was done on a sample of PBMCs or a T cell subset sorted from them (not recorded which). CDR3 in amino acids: CSARGQGANYGYTF. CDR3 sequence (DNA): TGCAGTGCTAGAGGTCAAGGAGCTAACTATGGCTACACCTTC.